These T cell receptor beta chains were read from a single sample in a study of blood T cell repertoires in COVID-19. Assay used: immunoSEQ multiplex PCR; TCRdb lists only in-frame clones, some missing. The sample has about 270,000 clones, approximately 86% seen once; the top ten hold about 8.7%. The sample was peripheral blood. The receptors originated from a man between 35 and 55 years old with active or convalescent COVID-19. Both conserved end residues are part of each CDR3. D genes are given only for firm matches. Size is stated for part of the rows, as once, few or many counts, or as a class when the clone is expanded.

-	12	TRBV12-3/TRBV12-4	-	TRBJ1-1	TGTGCCAGCAGCGGGGGGAACACTGAAGCTTTCTTT	CASSGGNTEAFF
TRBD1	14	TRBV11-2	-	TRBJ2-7	TGTGCCAGCAGCCCGGGACAGGGGTACTACGAGCAGTACTTC	CASSPGQGYYEQYF
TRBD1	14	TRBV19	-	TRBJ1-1	TGTGCCAGTAGTTTCGGACAGGGACGAACTGAAGCTTTCTTT	CASSFGQGRTEAFF
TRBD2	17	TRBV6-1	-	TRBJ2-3	TGTGCCAGCAGTGCGCTGACTAGCGGGGGACTAGGAGATACGCAGTATTTT	CASSALTSGGLGDTQYF
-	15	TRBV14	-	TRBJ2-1	TGTGCCAGCAGCCAAGTAATGAGCTCCTACAATGAGCAGTTCTTC	CASSQVMSSYNEQFF
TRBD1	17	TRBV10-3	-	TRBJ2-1	TGTGCCATCAGTGAGCCACAGCCGGGACAGGGTTTTTATGAGCAGTTCTTC	CAISEPQPGQGFYEQFF
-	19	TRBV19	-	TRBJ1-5	TGTGCCAGTACCACATGGGAGGGCAGCGTTTGGGATAGCAATCAGCCCCAGCATTTT	CASTTWEGSVWDSNQPQHF
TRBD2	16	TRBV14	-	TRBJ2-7	TGTGCCAGCAGCCAACTTTCGGGACTAGCGACCTACGAGCAGTACTTC	CASSQLSGLATYEQYF
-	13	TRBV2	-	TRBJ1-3	TGTGCCAGCAGTGAAGACAGGGTGGACACCATATATTTT	CASSEDRVDTIYF
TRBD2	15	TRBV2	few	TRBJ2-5	TGTGCCAGCAGTGGGCTAGCGGGGGGACTAGAGACCCAGTACTTC	CASSGLAGGLETQYF
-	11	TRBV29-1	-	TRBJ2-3	TGCAGCGTTGGCGGCACAGATACGCAGTATTTT	CSVGGTDTQYF
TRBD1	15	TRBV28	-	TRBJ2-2	TGTGCCAGCAGCCCGGGACAGGCGAACACCGGGGAGCTGTTTTTT	CASSPGQANTGELFF
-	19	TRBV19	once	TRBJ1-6	TGTGCCAGTAGCACTACTGGGGGACACCTAAGCTCCTATAATTCACCCCTCCACTTT	CASSTTGGHLSSYNSPLHF
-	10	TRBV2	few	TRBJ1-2	TGTGCCAGCAGTGGACAGACGGTACTCTTC	CASSGQTVLF
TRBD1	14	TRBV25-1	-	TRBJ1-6	TGTGCCAGCAGCACAGGGGGCGGGAATTCACCCCTCCACTTT	CASSTGGGNSPLHF
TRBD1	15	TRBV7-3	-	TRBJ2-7	TGTGCCAGCAGTAGTACCGGGACAGGGGACTACGAGCAGTACTTC	CASSSTGTGDYEQYF
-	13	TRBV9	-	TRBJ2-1	TGTGCCAGCAGCGTACCGGGAGAAAATGAGCAGTTCTTC	CASSVPGENEQFF
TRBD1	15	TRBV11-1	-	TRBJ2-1	TGTGCCAGCAGCCCGGGACAGGGGGAGGTCAATGAGCAGTTCTTC	CASSPGQGEVNEQFF
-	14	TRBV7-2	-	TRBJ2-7	TGTGCCAGCAGCTTAATTTCGTTTTCCTACGAGCAGTACTTC	CASSLISFSYEQYF
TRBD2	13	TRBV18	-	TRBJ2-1	TGTGCCAGCTCACCGCACCGGGGGGATGAGCAGTTCTTC	CASSPHRGDEQFF
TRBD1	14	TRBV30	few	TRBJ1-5	TGTGCCTGGAGCGGGACAGATAGCAATCAGCCCCAGCATTTT	CAWSGTDSNQPQHF
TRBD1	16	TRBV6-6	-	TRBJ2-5	TGTGCCAGCAGTCCCGGGACAGGGGCGATCCAAGAGACCCAGTACTTC	CASSPGTGAIQETQYF
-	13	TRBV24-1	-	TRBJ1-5	TGTGCCACTCAGCGGGGTAGTGGTCAGCCCCAGCATTTT	CATQRGSGQPQHF
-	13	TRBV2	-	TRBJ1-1	TGTGCCAGCAGACAGACCATGAACACTGAAGCTTTCTTT	CASRQTMNTEAFF
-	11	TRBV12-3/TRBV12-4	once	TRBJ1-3	TGTGCCAGCAGTTTTATTCACACCATATATTTT	CASSFIHTIYF
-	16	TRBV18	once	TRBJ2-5	TGTGCCAGCTCACCACCGGGCGCTCGCGGGGTCGAGACCCAGTACTTC	CASSPPGARGVETQYF
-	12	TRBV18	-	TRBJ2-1	TGTGCCAGCTCACCACGGGGGGGCTCGCAGTTCTTC	CASSPRGGSQFF
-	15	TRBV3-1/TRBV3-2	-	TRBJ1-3	TGTGCCAGCAGCCAAGATTGGGGGGTCGGTGGCACCATATATTTT	CASSQDWGVGGTIYF
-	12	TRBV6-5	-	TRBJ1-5	TGTGCCAGCCAGGATAGCAATCAGCCCCAGCATTTT	CASQDSNQPQHF
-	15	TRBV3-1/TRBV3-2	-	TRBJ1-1	TGTGCCAGCAGCCCCTTTGGCGGGCAGAACACTGAAGCTTTCTTT	CASSPFGGQNTEAFF
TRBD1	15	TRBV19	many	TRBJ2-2	TGTGCCAGCCGAACCGGGACAGGGACGACCGGGGAGCTGTTTTTT	CASRTGTGTTGELFF
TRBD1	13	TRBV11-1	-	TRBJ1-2	TGTGCCAGCAGCCGCCAGGGGGGATATGGCTACACCTTC	CASSRQGGYGYTF
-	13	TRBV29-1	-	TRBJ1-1	TGCAGCGCAACGACAGGAGGGAACACTGAAGCTTTCTTT	CSATTGGNTEAFF
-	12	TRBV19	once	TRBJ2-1	TGTGCCAGTAGCCCCCTCGGGGGAGAGCAGTTCTTC	CASSPLGGEQFF
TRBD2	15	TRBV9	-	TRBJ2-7	TGTGCCAGCAGCGTAGGGGCGGGGGAATTATACGAGCAGTACTTC	CASSVGAGELYEQYF
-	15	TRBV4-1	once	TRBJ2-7	TGCGCCAGCAGCCAAGAGCCAGGGTTGATCAACGAGCAGTACTTC	CASSQEPGLINEQYF
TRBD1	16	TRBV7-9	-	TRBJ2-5	TGTGCCAGCAGCTTGGTTGGGACAGGCTTTGCAGAGACCCAGTACTTC	CASSLVGTGFAETQYF
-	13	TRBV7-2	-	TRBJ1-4	TGTGCCAGCAGCCCAGGCACCAAAGAAAAACTGTTTTTT	CASSPGTKEKLFF
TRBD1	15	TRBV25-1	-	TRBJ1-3	TGTGCCAGCAGTGATTACAGGGGCTCTGGAAACACCATATATTTT	CASSDYRGSGNTIYF
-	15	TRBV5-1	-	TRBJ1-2	TGCGCCAGCAGCTTGGTGCCAAACAGGGCCGCTGGCTACACCTTC	CASSLVPNRAAGYTF
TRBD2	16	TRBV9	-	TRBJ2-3	TGTGCCAGCAGCTCTCCAGCGGGAGGCCTCGTGGTTACGCAGTATTTT	CASSSPAGGLVVTQYF
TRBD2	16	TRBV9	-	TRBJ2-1	TGTGCCAGCAGCGTAGGGGGGCTAGCGGGGACCAATGAGCAGTTCTTC	CASSVGGLAGTNEQFF
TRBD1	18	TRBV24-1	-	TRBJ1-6	TGTGCCACCAGTGACCCGGGACAGGCCCGCTCCTATAATTCACCCCTCCACTTT	CATSDPGQARSYNSPLHF
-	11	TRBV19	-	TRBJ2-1	TGTGCCAGTAGTATAGCTAATGAGCAGTTCTTC	CASSIANEQFF
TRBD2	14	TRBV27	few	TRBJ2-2	TGTGCCAGCGGCCAAACGGGAGGTACCGGGGAGCTGTTTTTT	CASGQTGGTGELFF
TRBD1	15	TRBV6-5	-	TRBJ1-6	TGTGCCAGCAGGATGACAGGGGGCAGTAATTCACCCCTCCACTTT	CASRMTGGSNSPLHF
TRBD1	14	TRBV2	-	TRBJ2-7	TGTGCCAGCAGTCAAGACAGGGCCTCCTACGAGCAGTACTTC	CASSQDRASYEQYF
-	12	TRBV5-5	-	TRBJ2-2	TGTGCCAGCAGCTCCCTCGGGGGGGAGCTGTTTTTT	CASSSLGGELFF
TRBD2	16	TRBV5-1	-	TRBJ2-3	TGCGCCAGCAGCTTGGTGCCTAGCGGGAAAGGAGATACGCAGTATTTT	CASSLVPSGKGDTQYF
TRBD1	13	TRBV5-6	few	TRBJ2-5	TGTGCCAGCAAGAAGGGGGCCATAGAGACCCAGTACTTC	CASKKGAIETQYF
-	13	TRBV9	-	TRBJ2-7	TGTGCCAGCAGCCCGAGCCCCCTCTCGGGGCAGTACTTC	CASSPSPLSGQYF
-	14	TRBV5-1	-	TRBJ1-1	TGCGCCAGCAGCCCCCGCCGGGTGGACACTGAAGCTTTCTTT	CASSPRRVDTEAFF
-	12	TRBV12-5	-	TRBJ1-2	TGTGCTAGTGGTTTGAGGACTACGGGAGGCACCTTC	CASGLRTTGGTF
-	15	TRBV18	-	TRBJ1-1	TGTGCCAGCTCAGCCCCCGGGACACCGAACACTGAAGCTTTCTTT	CASSAPGTPNTEAFF
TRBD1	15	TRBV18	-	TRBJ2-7	TGTGCCAGCTCACCCCCGGGGCAGGGGGCCCACGAGCAGTACTTC	CASSPPGQGAHEQYF
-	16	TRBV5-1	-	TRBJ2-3	TGCGCCAGCAGCTTGTTGGCCTCGGGGGGCCCAGATACGCAGTATTTT	CASSLLASGGPDTQYF
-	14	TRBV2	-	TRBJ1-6	TGTGCCAGCGACTTGGGTGGCTATAATTCACCCCTCCACTTT	CASDLGGYNSPLHF